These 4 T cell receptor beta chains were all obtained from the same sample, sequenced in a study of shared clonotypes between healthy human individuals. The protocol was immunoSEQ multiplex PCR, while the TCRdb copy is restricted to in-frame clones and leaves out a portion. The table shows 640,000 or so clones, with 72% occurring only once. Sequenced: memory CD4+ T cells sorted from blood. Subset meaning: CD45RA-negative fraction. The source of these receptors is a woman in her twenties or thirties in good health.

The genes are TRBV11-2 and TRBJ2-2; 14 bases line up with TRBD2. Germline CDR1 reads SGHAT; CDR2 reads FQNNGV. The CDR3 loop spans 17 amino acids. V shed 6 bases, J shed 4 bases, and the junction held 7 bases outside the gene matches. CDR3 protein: CASSGTSGSWGTGELFF. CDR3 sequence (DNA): TGTGCCAGCAGTGGGACTAGCGGGAGTTGGGGCACCGGGGAGCTGTTTTTT.

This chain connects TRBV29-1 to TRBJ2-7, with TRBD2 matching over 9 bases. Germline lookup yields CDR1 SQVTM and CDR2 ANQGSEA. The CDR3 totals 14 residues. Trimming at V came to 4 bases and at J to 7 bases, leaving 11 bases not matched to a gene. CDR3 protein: CSVVTSGGFGEQYF. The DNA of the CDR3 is TGCAGCGTTGTGACTAGCGGAGGATTCGGGGAGCAGTACTTC.

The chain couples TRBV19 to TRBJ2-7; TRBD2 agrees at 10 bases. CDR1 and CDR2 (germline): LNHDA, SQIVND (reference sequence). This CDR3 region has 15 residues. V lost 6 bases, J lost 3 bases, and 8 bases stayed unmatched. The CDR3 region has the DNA TGTGCCAGTAGAGAGGCGACTAGCGGGCGCTACGAGCAGTACTTC. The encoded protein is CASREATSGRYEQYF. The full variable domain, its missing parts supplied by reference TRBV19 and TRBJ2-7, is DGGITQSPKYLFRKEGQNVTLSCEQNLNHDAMYWYRQDPGQGLRLIYYSQIVNDFQKGDIAEGYSVSREKKESFPLTVTSAQKNPTAFYLCASREATSGRYEQYFGPGTRLTVT.

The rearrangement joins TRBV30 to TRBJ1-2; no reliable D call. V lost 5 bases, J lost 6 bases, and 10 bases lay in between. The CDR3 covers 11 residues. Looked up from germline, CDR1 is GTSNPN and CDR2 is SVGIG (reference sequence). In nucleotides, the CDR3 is TGTGCCTGGGGACCTGCGAATGGCTACACCTTC. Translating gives CAWGPANGYTF.